This T cell receptor (beta chain) was sequenced in a study of T cell changes during pregnancy in multiple sclerosis. CDR1 and CDR2 from the germline V gene are SQVTM and ANQGSEA. V dropped 4 bases and J dropped 4; count of bases not matched to a gene: 7. The CDR3 length is 14 residues. TCRdb keeps only in-frame clones here, not all; method: immunoSEQ multiplex PCR. The data contain about 22,000 clones, more than 75% of them singletons. This chain joins TRBV29-1 and TRBJ2-7; TRBD2 matches 10 bases. The TCR comes from a female donor with multiple sclerosis, enrolled in a pregnancy study. The sequencing here drew on CD8+ T cells from peripheral blood mononuclear cells, taken before pregnancy. The CDR3 sequence: CSVGPSGSVYEQYF. The CDR3 DNA reads as TGCAGCGTTGGACCTAGCGGGAGTGTTTACGAGCAGTACTTC.